Listed here are 8 T cell receptor beta chains from one sample, sequenced in a study of Ad26.COV2.S vaccination and SARS-CoV-2 variants. Treatment of the sample: about 20 received Ad26.COV2.S at low or high dose, single or two shots; several received placebo; per-sample allocation not given. Sampling was done on day 63 after the first vaccine or placebo injection. TCRdb's table, derived via immunoSEQ multiplex PCR, lists solely in-frame clones and lacks some. In the table there are about 430,000 clones, about 93% of which are singletons. The input for sequencing was peripheral blood, taken in a trial of Ad26.COV2.S vaccine versus placebo. These receptor sequences come from a person between 18 and 59 years old who received the Ad26.COV2.S COVID-19 vaccine or a placebo.

The rearrangement joins TRBV7-9 to TRBJ1-1; D is ambiguous. There are 16 residues in the CDR3. The germline gives CDR1 SEHNR, CDR2 FQNEAQ (reference sequence). Trimming removed 6 bases at V and 3 bases at J, with 20 bases between. The CDR3 region is CASRTLGGPWDTEAFF. The CDR3 DNA is TGTGCCAGCAGGACCCTCGGTGGGCCTTGGGACACTGAAGCTTTCTTT. The entire variable domain, with the rest obtained from reference TRBV7-9 and TRBJ1-1, is as follows: DTGVSQNPRHKITKRGQNVTFRCDPISEHNRLYWYRQTLGQGPEFLTYFQNEAQLEKSRLLSDRFSAERPKGSFSTLEIQRTEQGDSAMYLCASRTLGGPWDTEAFFGQGTRLTVV.

The rearrangement joins TRBV11-2 to TRBJ1-1; TRBD1 might be the D (5 bases). Germline CDR1 is SGHAT and CDR2 is FQNNGV. The CDR3 is 13 residues long. V shed 5 bases and J shed 1 base, with 8 bases lying between them. CDR3 loop: CASSTTGNTEAFF. CDR3 in DNA: TGTGCCAGCAGCACTACAGGGAACACTGAAGCTTTCTTT.

The CDR3 nucleotides are TGCGCCAGCAGCTTGGTAAAACTAGCGGGAGGGCTCGAGAGCTCCTACAATGAGCAGTTCTTC. This sequence encodes CASSLVKLAGGLESSYNEQFF. The rearrangement links TRBV5-1 to TRBJ2-1, with 13 bases aligning to TRBD2. Looked up from germline, CDR1 is SGHRS and CDR2 is YFSETQ. The CDR3 is made up of 21 amino acids. J lost 0 bases, V lost 0 bases, and 12 bases had no gene match.

The chain links TRBV11-3 to TRBJ2-1; D is ambiguous. This CDR3 region has 14 residues. Between the trimmed V and J ends, which lost 2 bases and 4 bases, there was a span of 9 bases. Germline assignment: CDR1 SGHNT and CDR2 YENEEA. This CDR3 reads CASSLSSLYNEQFF. CDR3 DNA: TGTGCCAGCAGCTTATCAAGCTTATACAATGAGCAGTTCTTC.

This chain joins TRBV6-5 and TRBJ2-1; 8 bases are a match to TRBD2. This CDR3 is 14 amino acids long. Germline V gives CDR1 MNHEY, CDR2 SVGAGI. The V gene end was trimmed by 4 bases and the J gene end by 2 bases; junction bases not matched to a gene: 1. The CDR3 coding sequence is TGTGCCAGCAGTTTTAGCGGGACCTACAATGAGCAGTTCTTC. This sequence encodes CASSFSGTYNEQFF.

The chain has TRBV9 and TRBJ2-1; D might be TRBD2 (6 bases). This CDR3 is built from 16 residues. Germline CDR1 reads SGDLS; CDR2 reads YYNGEE. The ends were cut back, 3 bases at V and 4 bases at J, with 17 bases in the middle. The CDR3 nucleotides read TGTGCCAGCAGCGCAGGCGGGACTCCGTGGTACAATGAGCAGTTCTTC. It is translated as CASSAGGTPWYNEQFF.

The gene calls are TRBV27 and TRBJ1-2, with 7 bases identical to TRBD1. The CDR3 covers 15 residues. V shed 0 bases and J 8 bases; nucleotides not matched to a gene: 9. From germline, CDR1 is MNHEY and CDR2 SMNVEV (reference sequence). The CDR3 sequence: CASSLSLTGLAGYTF. The CDR3 region has the DNA TGTGCCAGCAGTTTATCCTTGACAGGGCTTGCCGGCTACACCTTC.

To note about this clone: Within the sample, other DNA sequences also encode this same CDR3. V usage is TRBV9 and J usage is TRBJ2-7; 12 bases align to TRBD2. V lost 0 bases and J lost 4; bases outside the gene matches: 2. Germline V lookup: CDR1 SGDLS, CDR2 YYNGEE. The CDR3 is 15 amino acids. CDR3 loop: CASSVGGTSGYEQYF. The CDR3 DNA sequence: TGTGCCAGCAGCGTAGGTGGGACTAGCGGGTACGAGCAGTACTTC.